This TCR beta chain was sequenced for a study of cytomegalovirus exposure and HLA in healthy donors. Comment on this clone: Its cognate antigen is unknown.

Study-wide points: An observed cluster of highly shared sequence variants was recorded as a likely sequencing artifact.

Healthy people donating bone marrow made up the donors. Use of 60 Vbeta and 13 Jbeta primers characterized the PCR. Sequencing used immunoSEQ multiplex PCR; TCRdb keeps in-frame clones, though not all of them. The sample lists about 140,000 clones, roughly 75% occurring once. The receptor was derived from a man aged 25 to 40 in good health. Sequencing was carried out using PBMCs.

The CDR3 coding sequence is TGTGCCAGCAGCGTGACGGACCGGACTTTCGGGGGCTACACCTTC. Translated, it gives CASSVTDRTFGGYTF. The rearrangement links TRBV9 to TRBJ1-2; no clear D gene. The CDR3 runs to 15 residues. Germline V gives CDR1 SGDLS, CDR2 YYNGEE. The V gene lost 2 bases and the J gene lost 8 bases, with 19 bases spanning the gap.